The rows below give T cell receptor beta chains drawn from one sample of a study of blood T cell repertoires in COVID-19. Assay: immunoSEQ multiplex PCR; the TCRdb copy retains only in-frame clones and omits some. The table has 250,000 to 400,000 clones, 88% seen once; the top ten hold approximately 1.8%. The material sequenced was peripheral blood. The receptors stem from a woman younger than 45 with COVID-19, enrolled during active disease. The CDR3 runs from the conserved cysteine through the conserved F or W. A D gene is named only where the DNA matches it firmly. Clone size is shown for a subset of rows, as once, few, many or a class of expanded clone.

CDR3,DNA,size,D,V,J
CASSPRTGFGSGANVLTF,TGTGCCAGCAGCCCCCGGACAGGATTCGGATCTGGGGCCAACGTCCTGACTTTC,NA,TRBD1,TRBV5-8,TRBJ2-6
CASSLARDRVNLYGYTF,TGTGCCAGCAGCTTAGCGCGGGACAGGGTAAACCTCTATGGCTACACCTTC,NA,TRBD1,TRBV7-9,TRBJ1-2
CASTRDRVNTGELFF,TGTGCCAGCACCCGGGACAGGGTCAACACCGGGGAGCTGTTTTTT,NA,TRBD1,TRBV19,TRBJ2-2
CASSDVIRAFF,TGTGCCAGCAGTGATGTCATCCGGGCTTTCTTT,NA,NA,TRBV2,TRBJ1-1
CASSPETGWAYGYTF,TGTGCCAGCAGTCCGGAGACAGGGTGGGCCTATGGCTACACCTTC,NA,TRBD1,TRBV27,TRBJ1-2
CASSPNRGDYGYTF,TGTGCCAGCAGCCCTAACAGGGGAGACTATGGCTACACCTTC,few,TRBD1,TRBV7-9,TRBJ1-2
CASTGTADTEAFF,TGTGCCAGCACCGGGACAGCGGACACTGAAGCTTTCTTT,NA,TRBD1,TRBV7-9,TRBJ1-1
CASSRSSDRSEAFF,TGCGCCAGCAGTCGGTCGAGTGATAGATCTGAAGCTTTCTTT,once,NA,TRBV23-1,TRBJ1-1
CASSPTSGGADTQYF,TGTGCCAGCAGTCCGACTAGCGGGGGGGCAGATACGCAGTATTTT,few,TRBD2,TRBV6-2/TRBV6-3,TRBJ2-3
CASSLAGGVLSPLHF,TGTGCCAGCAGCTTAGCGGGAGGGGTACTTTCACCCCTCCACTTT,NA,NA,TRBV7-6,TRBJ1-6
CASSIGLAKNIQYF,TGTGCCAGTAGTATTGGCCTAGCCAAAAACATTCAGTACTTC,NA,NA,TRBV19,TRBJ2-4
CASSLDRILGLAGGRETQYF,TGCGCCAGCAGCTTAGACAGAATTTTAGGACTAGCGGGGGGTCGTGAGACCCAGTACTTC,NA,TRBD2,TRBV5-1,TRBJ2-5
CASSPGTGRNEKLFF,TGTGCCAGCAGCCCCGGGACAGGGCGGAATGAAAAACTGTTTTTT,NA,TRBD1,TRBV5-6,TRBJ1-4
CASSARRGGDLSTDTQYF,TGTGCCAGCAGCGCCCGTAGGGGAGGGGACCTTAGCACAGATACGCAGTATTTT,NA,TRBD2,TRBV9,TRBJ2-3
CASSEWAENTEAFF,TGTGCCAGCAGTGAGTGGGCAGAGAACACTGAAGCTTTCTTT,NA,NA,TRBV6-1,TRBJ1-1
CASSSPWGEGMTNTEAFF,TGTGCCAGCAGCTCCCCGTGGGGGGAAGGAATGACGAACACTGAAGCTTTCTTT,NA,NA,TRBV5-6,TRBJ1-1
CASSGEVGNTIYF,TGTGCCAGCAGCGGGGAGGTGGGAAACACCATATATTTT,NA,NA,TRBV5-5,TRBJ1-3
CASSPLRATNEKLFF,TGTGCCAGCAGCCCTTTGCGAGCAACTAATGAAAAACTGTTTTTT,NA,NA,TRBV7-8,TRBJ1-4
CASSPRQGGTGELFF,TGTGCCAGCAGCCCCCGACAGGGAGGCACCGGGGAGCTGTTTTTT,NA,NA,TRBV9,TRBJ2-2
CASSLGADYGYTF,TGTGCCAGCAGTTTAGGGGCCGACTATGGCTACACCTTC,NA,NA,TRBV27,TRBJ1-2
CASSLGGGVPNIQYF,TGCGCCAGCAGCTTGGGAGGGGGCGTACCCAACATTCAGTACTTC,NA,TRBD1,TRBV5-1,TRBJ2-4
CANHTPEEANEKLFF,TGTGCCAACCACACCCCGGAGGAAGCAAATGAAAAACTGTTTTTT,NA,NA,TRBV19,TRBJ1-4
CASSSRKVGTGQFF,TGTGCCAGCAGCTCTAGAAAGGTAGGGACTGGGCAGTTCTTC,NA,NA,TRBV4-2,TRBJ2-1
CASSPGSPDTGELFF,TGTGCCAGCAGCCCGGGTAGTCCAGACACCGGGGAGCTGTTTTTT,NA,NA,TRBV5-5,TRBJ2-2
CASSKGERSNEKLFF,TGTGCCAGCAGTAAGGGAGAACGGTCTAATGAAAAACTGTTTTTT,NA,NA,TRBV7-2,TRBJ1-4
CASSLTPVSGYNEQFF,TGTGCCAGCAGTCTTACACCGGTTAGCGGATACAATGAGCAGTTCTTC,NA,NA,TRBV6-4,TRBJ2-1
CASSSRGGDTGELFF,TGTGCCAGCAGCTCGCGGGGGGGCGACACCGGGGAGCTGTTTTTT,NA,TRBD2,TRBV7-3,TRBJ2-2
CASSRVWEKLFF,TGTGCCAGCAGCAGGGTTTGGGAAAAACTGTTTTTT,NA,NA,TRBV28,TRBJ1-4
CASSDSSGGNNEQFF,TGTGCCAGCAGTGACTCGAGCGGCGGGAACAATGAGCAGTTCTTC,NA,NA,TRBV6-4,TRBJ2-1
CASSPDSGFYGYTF,TGTGCCAGCAGCCCCGATTCAGGATTCTATGGCTACACCTTC,NA,NA,TRBV6-5,TRBJ1-2
CASSARTSGGVGETQYF,TGTGCCAGCAGTGCCCGGACTAGCGGGGGGGTGGGTGAGACCCAGTACTTC,NA,TRBD2,TRBV6-1,TRBJ2-5
CASSSGPSGLGYTF,TGCGCCAGCAGCTCAGGACCGTCCGGACTTGGCTACACCTTC,NA,NA,TRBV5-1,TRBJ1-2
CASSPGVGLNTEAFF,TGCGCCAGCAGCCCGGGGGTGGGGCTGAACACTGAAGCTTTCTTT,NA,NA,TRBV5-1,TRBJ1-1
CASAPRGSGNTIYF,TGCGCCAGCGCTCCCCGGGGTTCCGGAAACACCATATATTTT,NA,NA,TRBV5-1,TRBJ1-3
CASSLNRGTEAFF,TGTGCCAGCAGCCTTAATAGGGGCACTGAAGCTTTCTTT,NA,NA,TRBV7-3,TRBJ1-1
CATSREGLSNQPQHF,TGTGCCACCAGCAGAGAGGGGCTGAGCAATCAGCCCCAGCATTTT,NA,NA,TRBV15,TRBJ1-5
CASSGLRGTGELFF,TGTGCCAGCTCTGGCTTACGGGGCACCGGGGAGCTGTTTTTT,NA,NA,TRBV28,TRBJ2-2
CSVVPHGAVLSYEQYF,TGCAGCGTTGTCCCACATGGGGCAGTCTTATCCTACGAGCAGTACTTC,NA,NA,TRBV29-1,TRBJ2-7
CASSPGYRNEQFF,TGTGCCAGCAGCCCCGGTTATAGAAATGAGCAGTTCTTC,NA,NA,TRBV7-9,TRBJ2-1
CASSPRGQPNTEAFF,TGTGCCAGCTCACCGAGGGGACAGCCGAACACTGAAGCTTTCTTT,NA,TRBD1,TRBV18,TRBJ1-1
CASSPRVMDRVYGYTF,TGTGCCAGCAGCCCGAGGGTCATGGACAGGGTCTATGGCTACACCTTC,once,TRBD1,TRBV4-2,TRBJ1-2
CSASDWGPYNEQFF,TGCAGTGCTAGTGATTGGGGGCCTTACAATGAGCAGTTCTTC,NA,NA,TRBV20-1,TRBJ2-1
CASTGDRDQPQHF,TGTGCCAGCACAGGGGATCGGGATCAGCCCCAGCATTTT,few,NA,TRBV2,TRBJ1-5
CASRYDTSEAFF,TGTGCCAGCAGATACGACACTAGTGAAGCTTTCTTT,once,NA,TRBV6-5,TRBJ1-1
CASSSTGGTEAFF,TGTGCCAGCTCATCAACAGGGGGCACTGAAGCTTTCTTT,once,TRBD1,TRBV18,TRBJ1-1
CAISEGKGVENQPQHF,TGTGCCATCAGTGAGGGTAAGGGGGTTGAGAATCAGCCCCAGCATTTT,NA,NA,TRBV10-3,TRBJ1-5
CASSGGTGRNSPLHF,TGTGCCAGCAGTGGGGGGACAGGGAGGAATTCACCCCTCCACTTT,NA,TRBD1,TRBV2,TRBJ1-6
CASSSFPSAGQETQYF,TGTGCCAGCAGCTCCTTCCCTTCCGCAGGTCAAGAGACCCAGTACTTC,NA,NA,TRBV7-6,TRBJ2-5
CATSDRYHRDRGQETQYF,TGTGCCACCAGTGATCGCTATCACCGGGACAGGGGGCAAGAGACCCAGTACTTC,NA,TRBD1,TRBV24-1,TRBJ2-5